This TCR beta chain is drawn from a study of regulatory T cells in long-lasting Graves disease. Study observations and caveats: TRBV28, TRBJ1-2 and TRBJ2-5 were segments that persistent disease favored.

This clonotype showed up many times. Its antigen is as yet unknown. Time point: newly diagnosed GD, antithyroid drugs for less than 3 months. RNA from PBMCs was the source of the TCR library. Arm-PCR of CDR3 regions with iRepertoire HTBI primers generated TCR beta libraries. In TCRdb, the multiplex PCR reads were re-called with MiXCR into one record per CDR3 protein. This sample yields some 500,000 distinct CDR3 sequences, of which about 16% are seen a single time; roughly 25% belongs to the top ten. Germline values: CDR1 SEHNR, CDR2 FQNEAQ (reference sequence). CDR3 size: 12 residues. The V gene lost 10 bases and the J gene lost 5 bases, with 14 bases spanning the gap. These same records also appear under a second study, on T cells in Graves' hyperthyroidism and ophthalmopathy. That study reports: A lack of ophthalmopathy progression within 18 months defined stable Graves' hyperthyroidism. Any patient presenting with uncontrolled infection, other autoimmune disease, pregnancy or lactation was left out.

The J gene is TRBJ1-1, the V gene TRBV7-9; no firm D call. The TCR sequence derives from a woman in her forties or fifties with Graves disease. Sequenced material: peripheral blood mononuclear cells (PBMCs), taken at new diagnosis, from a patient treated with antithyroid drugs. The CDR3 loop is CATHVYETEAFF. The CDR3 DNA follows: TGTGCCACTCACGTTTACGAAACTGAAGCTTTCTTT.